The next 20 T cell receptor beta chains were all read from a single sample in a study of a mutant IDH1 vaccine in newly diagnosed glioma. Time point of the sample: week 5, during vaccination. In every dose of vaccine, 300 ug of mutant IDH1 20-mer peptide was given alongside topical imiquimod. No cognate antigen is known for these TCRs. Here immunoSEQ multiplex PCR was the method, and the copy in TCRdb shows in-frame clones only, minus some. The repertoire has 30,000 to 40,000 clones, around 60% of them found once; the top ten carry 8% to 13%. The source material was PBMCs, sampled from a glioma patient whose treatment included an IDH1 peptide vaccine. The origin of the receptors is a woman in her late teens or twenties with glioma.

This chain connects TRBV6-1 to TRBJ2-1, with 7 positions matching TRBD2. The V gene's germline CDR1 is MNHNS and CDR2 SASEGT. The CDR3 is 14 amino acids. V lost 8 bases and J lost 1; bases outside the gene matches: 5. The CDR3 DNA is TGTGCCAGCCCAGGGACTAAATCCTACAATGAGCAGTTCTTC. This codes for CASPGTKSYNEQFF.

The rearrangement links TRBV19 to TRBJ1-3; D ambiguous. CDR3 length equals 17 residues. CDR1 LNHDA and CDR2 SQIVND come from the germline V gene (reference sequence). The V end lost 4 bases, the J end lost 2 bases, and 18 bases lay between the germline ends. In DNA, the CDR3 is TGTGCCAGTAGTAGCCCTCCCTGGGGTGATGCTGGAAACACCATATATTTT. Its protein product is CASSSPPWGDAGNTIYF.

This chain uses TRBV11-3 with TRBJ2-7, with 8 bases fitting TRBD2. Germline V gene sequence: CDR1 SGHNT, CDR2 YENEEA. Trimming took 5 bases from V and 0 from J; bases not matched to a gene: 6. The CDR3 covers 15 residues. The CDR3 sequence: CASSRRGGPSYEQYF. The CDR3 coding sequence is TGTGCCAGCAGCCGTCGGGGGGGGCCCTCCTACGAGCAGTACTTC. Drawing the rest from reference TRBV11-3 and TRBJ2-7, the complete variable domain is EAGVVQSPRYKIIEKKQPVAFWCNPISGHNTLYWYLQNLGQGPELLIRYENEEAVDDSQLPKDRFSAERLKGVDSTLKIQPAELGDSAVYLCASSRRGGPSYEQYFGPGTRLTVT.

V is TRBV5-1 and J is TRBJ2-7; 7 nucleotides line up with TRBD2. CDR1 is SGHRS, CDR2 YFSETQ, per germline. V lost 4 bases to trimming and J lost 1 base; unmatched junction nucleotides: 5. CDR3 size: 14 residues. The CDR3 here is CASSLGLGSYEQYF. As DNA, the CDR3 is TGCGCCAGCAGCCTCGGACTAGGGTCCTACGAGCAGTACTTC. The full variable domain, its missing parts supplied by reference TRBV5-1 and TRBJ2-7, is KAGVTQTPRYLIKTRGQQVTLSCSPISGHRSVSWYQQTPGQGLQFLFEYFSETQRNKGNFPGRFSGRQFSNSRSEMNVSTLELGDSALYLCASSLGLGSYEQYFGPGTRLTVT.

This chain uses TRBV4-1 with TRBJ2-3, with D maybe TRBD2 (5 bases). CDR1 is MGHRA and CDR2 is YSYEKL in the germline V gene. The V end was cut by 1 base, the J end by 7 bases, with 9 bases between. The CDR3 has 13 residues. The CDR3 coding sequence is TGCGCCAGCAGCCAAGTACTAGATTATACGCAGTATTTT. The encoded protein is CASSQVLDYTQYF.

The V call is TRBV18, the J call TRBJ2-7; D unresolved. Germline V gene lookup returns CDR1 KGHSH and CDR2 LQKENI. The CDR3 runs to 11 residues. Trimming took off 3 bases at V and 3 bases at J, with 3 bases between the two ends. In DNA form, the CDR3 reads TGTGCCAGCTCACCCGACTACGAGCAGTACTTC. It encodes CASSPDYEQYF.

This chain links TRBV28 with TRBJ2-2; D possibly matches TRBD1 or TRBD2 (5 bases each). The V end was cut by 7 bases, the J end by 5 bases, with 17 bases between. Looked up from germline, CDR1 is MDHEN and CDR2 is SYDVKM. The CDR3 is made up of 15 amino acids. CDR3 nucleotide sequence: TGTGCCAGCACTGGGCAGGGTAGGAGGACCGGGGAGCTGTTTTTT. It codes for CASTGQGRRTGELFF.

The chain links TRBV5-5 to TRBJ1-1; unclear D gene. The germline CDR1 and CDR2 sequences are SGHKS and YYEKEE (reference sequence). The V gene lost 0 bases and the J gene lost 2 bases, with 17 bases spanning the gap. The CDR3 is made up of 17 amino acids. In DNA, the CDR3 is TGTGCCAGCAGCTTGGCTGGGTACCGGAAGGAAAACACTGAAGCTTTCTTT. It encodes CASSLAGYRKENTEAFF.

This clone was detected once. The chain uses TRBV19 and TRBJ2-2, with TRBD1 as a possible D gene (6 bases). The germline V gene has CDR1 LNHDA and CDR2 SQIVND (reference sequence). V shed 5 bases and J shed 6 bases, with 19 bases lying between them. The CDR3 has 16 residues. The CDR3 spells CASSDPPGVRAGELFF. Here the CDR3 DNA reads TGTGCCAGTAGTGACCCCCCAGGGGTACGGGCCGGGGAGCTGTTTTTT.

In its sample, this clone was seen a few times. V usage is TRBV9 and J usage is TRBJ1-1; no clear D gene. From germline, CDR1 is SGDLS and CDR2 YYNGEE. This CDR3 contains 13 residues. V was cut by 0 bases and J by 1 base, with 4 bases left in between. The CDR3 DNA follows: TGTGCCAGCAGCGTAGCCCAGAACACTGAAGCTTTCTTT. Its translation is CASSVAQNTEAFF. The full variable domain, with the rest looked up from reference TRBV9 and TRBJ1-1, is DSGVTQTPKHLITATGQRVTLRCSPRSGDLSVYWYQQSLDQGLQFLIQYYNGEERAKGNILERFSAQQFPDLHSELNLSSLELGDSALYFCASSVAQNTEAFFGQGTRLTVV.

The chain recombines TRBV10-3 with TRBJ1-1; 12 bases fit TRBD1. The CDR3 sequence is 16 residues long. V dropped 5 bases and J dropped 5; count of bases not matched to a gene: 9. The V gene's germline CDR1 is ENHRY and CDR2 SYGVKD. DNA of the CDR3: TGTGCCATCAGTTCCCCGGGACAGGGGGCGCGTACTGAAGCTTTCTTT. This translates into CAISSPGQGARTEAFF.

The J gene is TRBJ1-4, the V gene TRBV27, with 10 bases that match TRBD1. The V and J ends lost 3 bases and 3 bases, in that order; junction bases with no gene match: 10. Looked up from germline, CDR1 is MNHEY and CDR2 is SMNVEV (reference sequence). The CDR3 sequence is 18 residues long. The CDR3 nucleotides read TGTGCCAGCAGTTTTAGGGGGGACAGGGGAGGATCTAATGAAAAACTGTTTTTT. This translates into CASSFRGDRGGSNEKLFF.

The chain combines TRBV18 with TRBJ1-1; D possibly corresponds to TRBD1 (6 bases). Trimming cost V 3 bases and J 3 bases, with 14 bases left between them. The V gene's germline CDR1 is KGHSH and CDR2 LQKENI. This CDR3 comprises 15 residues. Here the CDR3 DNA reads TGTGCCAGCTCACCTAGGGGGGATGGGGACACTGAAGCTTTCTTT. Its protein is CASSPRGDGDTEAFF. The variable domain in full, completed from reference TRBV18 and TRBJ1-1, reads NAGVMQNPRHLVRRRGQEARLRCSPMKGHSHVYWYRQLPEEGLKFMVYLQKENIIDESGMPKERFSAEFPKEGPSILRIQQVVRGDSAAYFCASSPRGDGDTEAFFGQGTRLTVV.

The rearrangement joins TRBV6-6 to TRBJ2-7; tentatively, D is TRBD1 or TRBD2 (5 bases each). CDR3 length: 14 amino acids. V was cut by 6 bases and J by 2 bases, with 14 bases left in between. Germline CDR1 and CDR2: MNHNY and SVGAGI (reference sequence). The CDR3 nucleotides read TGTGCCAGCAGCCTCGGGACGGGGACCTACGAGCAGTACTTC. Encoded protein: CASSLGTGTYEQYF.

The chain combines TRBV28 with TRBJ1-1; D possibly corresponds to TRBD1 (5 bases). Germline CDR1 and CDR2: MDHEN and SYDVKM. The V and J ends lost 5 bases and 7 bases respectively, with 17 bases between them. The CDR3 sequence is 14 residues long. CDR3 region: CASSPRGGGGEAFF. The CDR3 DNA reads TGTGCCAGCAGTCCTCGCGGGGGTGGAGGTGAAGCTTTCTTT. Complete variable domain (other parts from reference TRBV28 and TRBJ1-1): DVKVTQSSRYLVKRTGEKVFLECVQDMDHENMFWYRQDPGLGLRLIYFSYDVKMKEKGDIPEGYSVSREKKERFSLILESASTNQTSMYLCASSPRGGGGEAFFGQGTRLTVV.

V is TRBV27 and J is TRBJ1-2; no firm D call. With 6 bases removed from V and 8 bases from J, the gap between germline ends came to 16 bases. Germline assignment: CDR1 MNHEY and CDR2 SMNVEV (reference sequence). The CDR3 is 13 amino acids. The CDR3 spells CASSPNQAEGYTF. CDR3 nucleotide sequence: TGTGCCAGCAGCCCCAACCAGGCGGAGGGCTACACCTTC.

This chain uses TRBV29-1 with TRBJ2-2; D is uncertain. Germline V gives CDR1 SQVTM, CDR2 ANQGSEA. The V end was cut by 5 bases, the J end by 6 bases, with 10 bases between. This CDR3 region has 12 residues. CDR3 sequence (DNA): TGCAGCGTTCGGATCAGTGCCGGGGAGCTGTTTTTT. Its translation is CSVRISAGELFF.

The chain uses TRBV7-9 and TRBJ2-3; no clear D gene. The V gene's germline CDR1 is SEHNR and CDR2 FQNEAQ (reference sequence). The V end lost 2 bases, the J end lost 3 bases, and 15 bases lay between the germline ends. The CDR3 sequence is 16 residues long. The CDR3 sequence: CASSLWPPGPTDTQYF. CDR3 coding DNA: TGTGCCAGCAGCTTATGGCCTCCCGGACCAACAGATACGCAGTATTTT.

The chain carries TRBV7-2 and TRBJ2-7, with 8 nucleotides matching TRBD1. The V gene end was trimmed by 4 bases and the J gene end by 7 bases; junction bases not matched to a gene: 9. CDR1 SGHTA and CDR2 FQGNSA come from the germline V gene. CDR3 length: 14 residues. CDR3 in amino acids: CASSSGQEAWEQYF. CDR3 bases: TGTGCCAGCAGCTCGGGACAGGAGGCGTGGGAGCAGTACTTC.

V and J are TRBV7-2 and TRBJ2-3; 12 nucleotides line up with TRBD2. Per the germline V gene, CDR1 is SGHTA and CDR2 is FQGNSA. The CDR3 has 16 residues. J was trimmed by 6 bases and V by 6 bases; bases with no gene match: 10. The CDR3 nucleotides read TGTGCCAGCAGGACCACGACTAGCGGGGGTGCGGATACGCAGTATTTT. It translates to CASRTTTSGGADTQYF.